This is a list of T cell receptor beta chains from one sample in a study of T cell repertoires in cytomegalovirus infection. For these receptors, no antigen is known. TCRdb recomputed calls from the reads with MiXCR, one row per CDR3 protein. The repertoire holds approximately 300,000 distinct CDR3 sequences, approximately 25% seen once, with roughly 15% in the top ten. The material was cultured PBMCs, obtained from culture after CMV antigen stimulation. Receptors originate from a human donor in good health (CMV status not recorded). Some clones in this sample may be carry-over from other donors' samples. Both conserved end residues are part of each CDR3. D genes are given only for firm matches. Clone size is given for some rows only: seen once, a few or many times, or a class if the clone is expanded.

D: NA
size: NA
V: TRBV14
J: TRBJ2-1
DNA: TGTGCCAGCAGCCAAGTACGGGCAACCGGGGAGCAGTTCTTC
CDR3: CASSQVRATGEQFF

D: NA
size: NA
V: TRBV19
J: TRBJ1-1
DNA: TGTGCCAGCAAAACTCCTCCGCTGGGGGCAAGCACTGAAGCTTTCTTT
CDR3: CASKTPPLGASTEAFF

D: TRBD1
size: NA
V: TRBV19
J: TRBJ1-5
DNA: TGTGCCTGTAGAACTCAAGACAGGGTAGGGCGCAATCAGCCCCAGCATTTT
CDR3: CACRTQDRVGRNQPQHF

D: NA
size: NA
V: TRBV30
J: TRBJ2-3
DNA: TGTGCCTGGAGTGCACTGGACAGAAAGCTGGGTGATACGCAGTATTTT
CDR3: CAWSALDRKLGDTQYF

D: NA
size: many
V: TRBV7-2
J: TRBJ1-1
DNA: TGTGCCAGCAGCTCCTGGCGACAGCACATGAACACTGAAGCTTTCTTT
CDR3: CASSSWRQHMNTEAFF

D: NA
size: few
V: TRBV12-3/TRBV12-4
J: TRBJ1-4
DNA: TGTGCCAGCTGGAGTAATGAAAAACTGTTTTTT
CDR3: CASWSNEKLFF

D: NA
size: NA
V: TRBV5-6
J: TRBJ1-1
DNA: TGTGCCAGCAGCCTGTTAATAATACTGAACACTGAAGCTTTCTTT
CDR3: CASSLLIILNTEAFF

D: NA
size: NA
V: TRBV5-4
J: TRBJ2-3
DNA: TGTGCCAGCAGCCACGAGCAAGAGCAATCAGATACGCAGTATTTT
CDR3: CASSHEQEQSDTQYF

D: TRBD1
size: NA
V: TRBV7-2
J: TRBJ1-2
DNA: TGTGCCAGCAGCTTAGGAACACAGGGGGTCGGCTACACCTTC
CDR3: CASSLGTQGVGYTF

D: NA
size: NA
V: TRBV5-1
J: TRBJ2-3
DNA: TGCGCCAGCAGCTTGGAGTCCGGGAGCGTTCCTGGCACAGATACGCAGTATTTT
CDR3: CASSLESGSVPGTDTQYF

D: TRBD2
size: NA
V: TRBV2
J: TRBJ2-1
DNA: TGTGCCAGCAGTGAAGATACTAGCGGGCTAGGGAATGAGCAGTTCTTC
CDR3: CASSEDTSGLGNEQFF

D: NA
size: many
V: TRBV11-2
J: TRBJ1-3
DNA: TGTGCCAGCAGCTTAGTCACAGGCGGCTCTGGAAACACCATATATTTT
CDR3: CASSLVTGGSGNTIYF

D: NA
size: NA
V: TRBV9
J: TRBJ1-5
DNA: TGTGCCAGCAGCGTAGGCGAGGGGAGGAATCAGCCCCAGCATTTT
CDR3: CASSVGEGRNQPQHF

D: NA
size: NA
V: TRBV7-8
J: TRBJ1-1
DNA: TGTGCCAGCAGCCTGGCGACAGGCCAACCGAACACTGAAGCTTTCTTT
CDR3: CASSLATGQPNTEAFF

D: NA
size: few
V: TRBV6-2/TRBV6-3
J: TRBJ2-4
DNA: TGTGCCAGCAGTTACTCGGTGGAAGATCACAAAAACATTCAGTACTTC
CDR3: CASSYSVEDHKNIQYF

D: NA
size: NA
V: TRBV7-2
J: TRBJ2-5
DNA: TGTGCCAGCAGCTTAGCTGGGGTGATACAGACCCAGTACTTC
CDR3: CASSLAGVIQTQYF

D: NA
size: NA
V: TRBV19
J: TRBJ1-2
DNA: TGTGCCAGTAGTATTCCCCCGGCGAGTGGCTACACCTTC
CDR3: CASSIPPASGYTF

D: TRBD2
size: NA
V: TRBV30
J: TRBJ2-1
DNA: TGTGCCTGGAGGGGACTAGCGGGAGCGGGCAGCGTCTACAATGAGCAGTTCTTC
CDR3: CAWRGLAGAGSVYNEQFF

D: NA
size: few
V: TRBV6-2/TRBV6-3
J: TRBJ1-1
DNA: TGTGCCAGCAGTTACGCGACATCGAACACTGAAGCTTTCTTT
CDR3: CASSYATSNTEAFF

D: NA
size: NA
V: TRBV5-1
J: TRBJ1-1
DNA: TGCGCCAGCAGCTTGGATGTGGGGCGCGGCACTGAAGCTTTCTTT
CDR3: CASSLDVGRGTEAFF

D: NA
size: few
V: TRBV28
J: TRBJ2-3
DNA: TGTGCCAGCAGTCCTCGGCTAGCCCACCTCCCAGATACGCAGTATTTT
CDR3: CASSPRLAHLPDTQYF

D: NA
size: medium-sized
V: TRBV7-2
J: TRBJ1-1
DNA: TGTGCCAGCAGCAGCCAGAAGGACACTGAAGCTTTCTTT
CDR3: CASSSQKDTEAFF

D: NA
size: many
V: TRBV7-2
J: TRBJ1-5
DNA: TGTGCCAGCAGCTTAGAGGTCCTTGGGGCTAACCAGCCCCAGCATTTT
CDR3: CASSLEVLGANQPQHF

D: NA
size: NA
V: TRBV7-6
J: TRBJ2-1
DNA: TGTGCCAGCAGTTTGGCCCCCCGCTTTAATGAGCAGTTCTTC
CDR3: CASSLAPRFNEQFF

D: NA
size: few
V: TRBV28
J: TRBJ2-7
DNA: TGTGCCAGCAGTTTGGGTGTAACCTACGAGCAGTACTTC
CDR3: CASSLGVTYEQYF

D: NA
size: once
V: TRBV10-3
J: TRBJ1-4
DNA: TGTGCCATCAGTGCGGGGGGCTCTAATGAAAAACTGTTTTTT
CDR3: CAISAGGSNEKLFF

D: NA
size: few
V: TRBV6-2/TRBV6-3
J: TRBJ2-1
DNA: TGTGCCAGCAGCCCGCTCGGGGGGCTTGGTGAGCAGTTCTTC
CDR3: CASSPLGGLGEQFF